The rows below give T cell receptor beta chains drawn from one sample of a study of cytomegalovirus exposure and HLA in healthy donors. TCRdb keeps only in-frame clones here, not all; method: immunoSEQ multiplex PCR. Its listing shows around 200,000 clones. Sequencing used PBMCs. Every receptor here comes from a girl aged 2-10 years in good health and CMV-seropositive. The CDR3 runs from the conserved cysteine through the conserved F or W.

TRBJ1-1 TRBV19 CASNLGSPRDTEAFF
TRBJ1-1 TRBV5-1 CASSLGPDRNTEAFF
TRBJ2-7 TRBV11-2 CASTIWGGRTSYEQYF
TRBJ1-4 TRBV19 CASNPTGRIEKLFF
TRBJ2-7 TRBV2 CASSPGLAGGYEQYF
TRBJ2-3 TRBV5-4 CASGRPDGGADTQYF
TRBJ2-1 TRBV30 CAWSVPAGVGVLEQFF
TRBJ2-1 TRBV6-1 CASSEVAGGSYNEQFF
TRBJ2-5 TRBV10-3 CAISDKTGKETQYF
TRBJ2-5 TRBV11-1 CASSRSSSGKETQYF
TRBJ2-7 TRBV2 CASRKGGLAGVEQYF
TRBJ1-3 TRBV13 CASSRQGAGNTIYF
TRBJ1-6 TRBV15 CATSIRDRSSYNSPLHF
TRBJ1-1 TRBV28 CASSLRTEAFF
TRBJ1-1 TRBV7-9 CASSPTGNTEAFF
TRBJ2-2 TRBV10-2 CASRNTGELFF